These 5 T cell receptor beta chains were sequenced from one sample in a study of T cell responses to AZD1222 COVID-19 vaccine. The assay was immunoSEQ multiplex PCR, and TCRdb's table has in-frame clones only and misses some. Here the sample spans more than 70,000 clones, 90% being singletons. The sequencing here drew on peripheral blood, taken 28 days after the second AZD1222 dose. Receptors were obtained from an adult who received the AZD1222 COVID-19 vaccine.

The genes are TRBV11-1 and TRBJ2-7; the match to TRBD2 covers 9 bases. The CDR3 contains 16 residues. V lost 2 bases and J lost 5; bases outside the gene matches: 10. Looked up from germline, CDR1 is SGHAT and CDR2 is FQDESV (reference sequence). CDR3 bases: TGTGCCAGCAGCTTAATCGACGGGACTAGCCTAGACGAGCAGTACTTC. Its translation: CASSLIDGTSLDEQYF.

The chain couples TRBV12-3 or TRBV12-4 to TRBJ1-1; D not resolved. This CDR3 region has 13 residues. Trimming removed 5 bases from V and 1 base from J, with 8 bases in between. The CDR3 region is CASSPAWNTEAFF. The CDR3 coding sequence is TGTGCCAGCAGTCCGGCCTGGAACACTGAAGCTTTCTTT.

This chain uses TRBV5-1 with TRBJ2-3, with 7 bases that match TRBD1. The J segment lost 3 bases and the V segment lost 5 bases, leaving 6 bases of the junction unmatched. The CDR3 is made up of 14 amino acids. Germline V gene lookup returns CDR1 SGHRS and CDR2 YFSETQ. CDR3 protein: CASRQSTGTDTQYF. The CDR3 DNA sequence: TGCGCCAGCAGGCAGTCGACAGGGACAGATACGCAGTATTTT. The variable domain in full, completed from reference TRBV5-1 and TRBJ2-3, reads KAGVTQTPRYLIKTRGQQVTLSCSPISGHRSVSWYQQTPGQGLQFLFEYFSETQRNKGNFPGRFSGRQFSNSRSEMNVSTLELGDSALYLCASRQSTGTDTQYFGPGTRLTVL.

The CDR3 loop is CASSMLTGVGSPLHF. In DNA form, the CDR3 reads TGTGCCAGCAGCATGCTGACAGGGGTAGGATCACCCCTCCACTTT. The chain uses TRBV7-8 and TRBJ1-6; 8 positions agree with TRBD1. The CDR3 extends over 15 amino acids. The germline V gene has CDR1 SGHVS and CDR2 FQNEAQ. Trimming took 5 bases from V and 10 from J; bases not matched to a gene: 10.

The rearrangement links TRBV19 to TRBJ1-5; D unresolved. The germline V gene encodes CDR1 LNHDA and CDR2 SQIVND (reference sequence). Deletions cut 5 bases from V and 5 bases from J, with 7 bases between. This CDR3 is 12 amino acids long. CDR3 nucleotide sequence: TGTGCCAGTAGTGAGAGGGATCAGCCCCAGCATTTT. It translates to CASSERDQPQHF.